These T cell receptor beta chains were read from a single sample in a study of low-dose radiotherapy and immunotherapy resistance in tumors. TCRdb re-called the reads through MiXCR, storing one row per CDR3 protein. The sample has almost 40,000 distinct CDR3 sequences, roughly 30% seen once. The sample consisted of PBMCs, taken before treatment. These receptors all stem from a male donor with gallbladder cancer. CDR3s include the opening cysteine and the closing phenylalanine or tryptophan. Fields, in order: clone size, J gene, V gene, D gene, CDR3 DNA, CDR3 protein. The D gene is left open where the match is weak. Clone size is not always given. Where it is, it says once, few, many or a class for expanded clones.

clone_size: many; j_call: TRBJ2-1; v_call: TRBV10-3; d_call: -; cdr3_nt: TGTGCCATCAGTGGAGGACAAGACAATGAGCAGTTCTTC; cdr3_aa: CAISGGQDNEQFF
clone_size: -; j_call: TRBJ2-7; v_call: TRBV27; d_call: TRBD1; cdr3_nt: TGTGCCAGCACCACCCAACCCGGGACAGGGTCCTACGAGCAGTACTTC; cdr3_aa: CASTTQPGTGSYEQYF
clone_size: many; j_call: TRBJ2-3; v_call: TRBV7-2; d_call: TRBD2; cdr3_nt: TGTGCCAGCAGCGGCCCTAGCGGGGGACTCACAGATACGCAGTATTTT; cdr3_aa: CASSGPSGGLTDTQYF
clone_size: few; j_call: TRBJ1-1; v_call: TRBV18; d_call: TRBD1; cdr3_nt: TGTGCCAGCTCACCAAAAGGTCGCAGGGGGCCGGTAACTGAAGCTTTCTTT; cdr3_aa: CASSPKGRRGPVTEAFF
clone_size: many; j_call: TRBJ2-5; v_call: TRBV6-7; d_call: TRBD2; cdr3_nt: TGTGCCAGCAGAGGGACTAGCGGTTTACAAGAGACCCAGTACTTC; cdr3_aa: CASRGTSGLQETQYF
clone_size: -; j_call: TRBJ2-7; v_call: TRBV7-2; d_call: TRBD1; cdr3_nt: TGTGCCAGCAGCTTAGGGACAGGGTGGGACGAGCAGTACTTC; cdr3_aa: CASSLGTGWDEQYF
clone_size: -; j_call: TRBJ2-3; v_call: TRBV5-1; d_call: TRBD1; cdr3_nt: TGCGCCAGCAGCGAGGACAGGGCCAGCACAGATACGCAGTATTTT; cdr3_aa: CASSEDRASTDTQYF
clone_size: many; j_call: TRBJ1-5; v_call: TRBV23-1; d_call: -; cdr3_nt: TGCGCCAGCAGTCAGGGGAGCCCCAATCAGCCCCAGCATTTT; cdr3_aa: CASSQGSPNQPQHF
clone_size: many; j_call: TRBJ2-1; v_call: TRBV19; d_call: -; cdr3_nt: TGTGCCAGTAGCGGGAGCTCCTACAATGAGCAGTTCTTC; cdr3_aa: CASSGSSYNEQFF
clone_size: many; j_call: TRBJ2-1; v_call: TRBV27; d_call: -; cdr3_nt: TGTGCCACCCGAAACCCGTCGGGCACCGACTCCTACAATGAGCAGTTCTTC; cdr3_aa: CATRNPSGTDSYNEQFF
clone_size: -; j_call: TRBJ2-1; v_call: TRBV19; d_call: TRBD2; cdr3_nt: TGTGCCAGTAGTATTGGCGGGAGGACCTACAATGAGCAGTTCTTC; cdr3_aa: CASSIGGRTYNEQFF
clone_size: many; j_call: TRBJ1-2; v_call: TRBV7-9; d_call: -; cdr3_nt: TGTGCCAGCAGCCCCAATCAAGGAGGCTACACCTTC; cdr3_aa: CASSPNQGGYTF
clone_size: many; j_call: TRBJ2-5; v_call: TRBV28; d_call: -; cdr3_nt: TGTGCCACCCAACGAGGGGTGGGACAAGAGACCCAGTACTTC; cdr3_aa: CATQRGVGQETQYF
clone_size: many; j_call: TRBJ2-2; v_call: TRBV11-2; d_call: -; cdr3_nt: TGTGCCAGCAGTCAAAGGGGCAGCCCGAACACCGGGGAGCTGTTTTTT; cdr3_aa: CASSQRGSPNTGELFF
clone_size: many; j_call: TRBJ1-6; v_call: TRBV7-2; d_call: TRBD1; cdr3_nt: TGTGCCAGCAGGCGAGGGGGCTCTAATTCACCCCTCCACTTT; cdr3_aa: CASRRGGSNSPLHF
clone_size: many; j_call: TRBJ2-1; v_call: TRBV7-9; d_call: TRBD2; cdr3_nt: TGTGCCAGCAGCAGAACTAGCGGGAGCTACAATGAGCAGTTCTTC; cdr3_aa: CASSRTSGSYNEQFF
clone_size: many; j_call: TRBJ1-5; v_call: TRBV12-3/TRBV12-4; d_call: -; cdr3_nt: TGTGCCAGCAGTTTCCGGGGTCAGACAGCTTCTAGCAATCAGCCCCAGCATTTT; cdr3_aa: CASSFRGQTASSNQPQHF
clone_size: many; j_call: TRBJ2-6; v_call: TRBV7-3; d_call: -; cdr3_nt: TGTGCCAGCAGCCAAGGGGGAGGTTCTGGGGCCAACGTCCTGACTTTC; cdr3_aa: CASSQGGGSGANVLTF
clone_size: -; j_call: TRBJ1-1; v_call: TRBV2; d_call: TRBD1; cdr3_nt: TGTGCCAGCAGTGAAACGACAGGGGTGGGAGCTTTCTTT; cdr3_aa: CASSETTGVGAFF
clone_size: few; j_call: TRBJ2-2; v_call: TRBV6-6; d_call: -; cdr3_nt: TGTGCCAGCAGTTACGAATCGGAGTCCGGGGAGCTGTTTTTT; cdr3_aa: CASSYESESGELFF
clone_size: many; j_call: TRBJ2-2; v_call: TRBV5-1; d_call: TRBD2; cdr3_nt: TGCGCCAGCAGCGGAACTAGCGGGGCAAACACCGGGGAGCTGTTTTTT; cdr3_aa: CASSGTSGANTGELFF
clone_size: many; j_call: TRBJ2-7; v_call: TRBV20-1; d_call: -; cdr3_nt: TGCAGCGTTTCGCTTTACGAGCAGTACTTC; cdr3_aa: CSVSLYEQYF
clone_size: many; j_call: TRBJ1-5; v_call: TRBV20-1; d_call: -; cdr3_nt: TGCAGTGCTAGAACAGGGACTTGGGGCAATCAGCCCCAGCATTTT; cdr3_aa: CSARTGTWGNQPQHF
clone_size: -; j_call: TRBJ2-1; v_call: TRBV12-3/TRBV12-4; d_call: TRBD2; cdr3_nt: TGTGCCAGCAGGGGGGGGGAGCAGTTCTTC; cdr3_aa: CASRGGEQFF
clone_size: -; j_call: TRBJ1-2; v_call: TRBV29-1; d_call: -; cdr3_nt: TGCAGCATTTCCACCGGGACGCCAAGTGAATATGGCTACACCTTC; cdr3_aa: CSISTGTPSEYGYTF
clone_size: many; j_call: TRBJ2-2; v_call: TRBV6-2/TRBV6-3; d_call: TRBD1; cdr3_nt: TGTGCCAGCAGTCAGGGACAGGCCAACACCGGGGAGCTGTTTTTT; cdr3_aa: CASSQGQANTGELFF
clone_size: many; j_call: TRBJ2-2; v_call: TRBV29-1; d_call: -; cdr3_nt: TGCAGCGCTTCCGCAGCCGGGGAGCTGTTTTTT; cdr3_aa: CSASAAGELFF
clone_size: -; j_call: TRBJ1-5; v_call: TRBV27; d_call: TRBD1; cdr3_nt: TGTGCCAGCAGTTGGGACAGGGGATCGGGTCAGCCCCAGCATTTT; cdr3_aa: CASSWDRGSGQPQHF
clone_size: many; j_call: TRBJ2-1; v_call: TRBV12-5; d_call: TRBD1; cdr3_nt: TGTGCTAGTGGTCCGAGATTTGGGACAGGGCCCTACAATGAGCAGTTCTTC; cdr3_aa: CASGPRFGTGPYNEQFF
clone_size: many; j_call: TRBJ1-1; v_call: TRBV3-1; d_call: -; cdr3_nt: TGTGCCAGCAGCCAGGGGTCTATGAACACTGAAGCTTTCTTT; cdr3_aa: CASSQGSMNTEAFF
clone_size: many; j_call: TRBJ1-2; v_call: TRBV12-3/TRBV12-4; d_call: -; cdr3_nt: TGTGCCAGCAGTTTTCTGGCAGGGGTTTTGTTCTCTGGCTACACCTTC; cdr3_aa: CASSFLAGVLFSGYTF
clone_size: -; j_call: TRBJ1-4; v_call: TRBV18; d_call: TRBD1; cdr3_nt: TGTGCCAGCTCACCACCCTCGCAGGGGGGTGAAAAACTGTTTTTT; cdr3_aa: CASSPPSQGGEKLFF
clone_size: few; j_call: TRBJ1-1; v_call: TRBV29-1; d_call: -; cdr3_nt: TGCAGCGCCTGGGACCCCCCGAACACTGAAGCTTTCTTT; cdr3_aa: CSAWDPPNTEAFF
clone_size: -; j_call: TRBJ2-2; v_call: TRBV6-6; d_call: -; cdr3_nt: TGTGCCAGCAGTCGGGACTCCAAATGGAGAAACACCGGGGAGCTGTTTTTT; cdr3_aa: CASSRDSKWRNTGELFF
clone_size: few; j_call: TRBJ2-2; v_call: TRBV6-2/TRBV6-3; d_call: TRBD2; cdr3_nt: TGTGCCAGCAGTGATAGACTAGCGGGGGCCAGGAACACCGGGGAGCTGTTTTTT; cdr3_aa: CASSDRLAGARNTGELFF
clone_size: medium-sized; j_call: TRBJ2-3; v_call: TRBV5-1; d_call: -; cdr3_nt: TGCGCCAGCAGCTTGGGGGACAAACTCACAGATACGCAGTATTTT; cdr3_aa: CASSLGDKLTDTQYF
clone_size: many; j_call: TRBJ2-7; v_call: TRBV4-3; d_call: -; cdr3_nt: TGCGCCAGCAGCCAAGTGGCGGACTACGAGCAGTACTTC; cdr3_aa: CASSQVADYEQYF
clone_size: many; j_call: TRBJ2-3; v_call: TRBV6-2/TRBV6-3; d_call: -; cdr3_nt: TGTGCCAGCCCGCGGGACCAAAGGTTCTCAGATACGCAGTATTTT; cdr3_aa: CASPRDQRFSDTQYF
clone_size: -; j_call: TRBJ2-7; v_call: TRBV3-1; d_call: -; cdr3_nt: TGTGCCAGCAGCCAAGATTTTAGGGAGCAGTACTTC; cdr3_aa: CASSQDFREQYF
clone_size: -; j_call: TRBJ2-1; v_call: TRBV11-2; d_call: -; cdr3_nt: TGTGCCAGCACCCTCGTCCGGGGGAGGTCCTACAATGAGCAGTTCTTC; cdr3_aa: CASTLVRGRSYNEQFF
clone_size: -; j_call: TRBJ2-2; v_call: TRBV5-1; d_call: -; cdr3_nt: TGCGCCAGCAGCTTGGAGGCAGGGAGGACCGGGGAGCTGTTTTTT; cdr3_aa: CASSLEAGRTGELFF
clone_size: many; j_call: TRBJ2-2; v_call: TRBV6-1; d_call: -; cdr3_nt: TGTGCCAGCAGTGAAGCAGGCAGTTGGGGGGAGCTGTTTTTT; cdr3_aa: CASSEAGSWGELFF
clone_size: many; j_call: TRBJ1-6; v_call: TRBV12-3/TRBV12-4; d_call: TRBD1; cdr3_nt: TGTGCCAGCAGTCCCCGGAGACAGGGGGCCTCACCCCTCCACTTT; cdr3_aa: CASSPRRQGASPLHF
clone_size: many; j_call: TRBJ2-7; v_call: TRBV12-5; d_call: -; cdr3_nt: TGTGCTAGTGGGAAAGGGACGCGGTACGAGCAGTACTTC; cdr3_aa: CASGKGTRYEQYF
clone_size: -; j_call: TRBJ2-7; v_call: TRBV29-1; d_call: -; cdr3_nt: TGCAGCGTGTTACGTCAATACGAGCAGTACTTC; cdr3_aa: CSVLRQYEQYF
clone_size: many; j_call: TRBJ2-1; v_call: TRBV5-1; d_call: -; cdr3_nt: TGCGCCAGCAGCCCCGGTTACAATGAGCAGTTCTTC; cdr3_aa: CASSPGYNEQFF
clone_size: many; j_call: TRBJ2-7; v_call: TRBV14; d_call: TRBD1; cdr3_nt: TGTGCCAGCAGCCAAGTAAGGACGGGACAGCCTTACGAGCAGTACTTC; cdr3_aa: CASSQVRTGQPYEQYF
clone_size: many; j_call: TRBJ2-1; v_call: TRBV14; d_call: -; cdr3_nt: TGTGCCAGCAGCCAAGATAGAGTTGGGCTCTACAATGAGCAGTTCTTC; cdr3_aa: CASSQDRVGLYNEQFF
clone_size: -; j_call: TRBJ2-7; v_call: TRBV29-1; d_call: TRBD2; cdr3_nt: TGCAGCGCCCGACCGGGGGGTATGGCCTACGAGCAGTACTTC; cdr3_aa: CSARPGGMAYEQYF
clone_size: few; j_call: TRBJ2-5; v_call: TRBV27; d_call: -; cdr3_nt: TGTGCCAGCAGTCCGGGACGGGTGGAGACCCAGTACTTC; cdr3_aa: CASSPGRVETQYF
clone_size: few; j_call: TRBJ2-2; v_call: TRBV5-1; d_call: -; cdr3_nt: TGCGCCAGCAGCAGGGACATTGAAACCGGGGAGCTGTTTTTT; cdr3_aa: CASSRDIETGELFF
clone_size: -; j_call: TRBJ2-5; v_call: TRBV7-2; d_call: -; cdr3_nt: TGTGCCAGCAGCTTCGGCAACCAAGAGACCCAGTACTTC; cdr3_aa: CASSFGNQETQYF
clone_size: many; j_call: TRBJ2-7; v_call: TRBV4-2; d_call: TRBD2; cdr3_nt: TGTGCCAGCAGCCAGGGGACTAGCGGGGGGGCCTACGAGCAGTACTTC; cdr3_aa: CASSQGTSGGAYEQYF
clone_size: -; j_call: TRBJ1-2; v_call: TRBV28; d_call: -; cdr3_nt: TGTGCCAGCAGGATGGGCCCCTATGGCTACACCTTC; cdr3_aa: CASRMGPYGYTF
clone_size: many; j_call: TRBJ2-5; v_call: TRBV6-1; d_call: TRBD2; cdr3_nt: TGTGCCAGCAGCGGCAGCGGGGGGGCAGGGGAGACCCAGTACTTC; cdr3_aa: CASSGSGGAGETQYF
clone_size: -; j_call: TRBJ1-6; v_call: TRBV28; d_call: -; cdr3_nt: TGTGCCAGCAGCCTCACGGCTTATAATTCACCCCTCCACTTT; cdr3_aa: CASSLTAYNSPLHF
clone_size: -; j_call: TRBJ2-7; v_call: TRBV13; d_call: -; cdr3_nt: TGTGCCAGCAGCCTTTTAAACTCTTACGTACCCTACGAGCAGTACTTC; cdr3_aa: CASSLLNSYVPYEQYF